This entry lists 28 T cell receptor beta chains sequenced from one sample in a study of T cells in Graves' hyperthyroidism and ophthalmopathy. It was RNA transcripts that yielded the amplified TCR beta CDR3 regions. HTBI primers were used for first-round RT-PCR of the TCR CDR3. TCRdb used MiXCR to reprocess the multiplex PCR reads, holding one entry per CDR3 protein. The table lists about half a million distinct CDR3 sequences, roughly 16% of them singletons. The sample was blood. The receptor set was obtained from a woman aged 25 to 39 with Graves' ophthalmopathy.

Many counts were recorded for this clonotype. This chain connects TRBV7-3 to TRBJ2-3, with 11 bases aligning to TRBD2. The CDR3 totals 18 residues. The trim removed 2 bases at V and 0 bases at J, leaving 7 bases unmatched. Germline CDR1 and CDR2: SGHTA and FQGTGA. CDR3 protein: CASSLVAASGRSTDTQYF. CDR3 DNA sequence: TGTGCCAGCAGCTTAGTCGCGGCTAGCGGGAGGAGCACAGATACGCAGTATTTT.

This clonotype was detected a few times. The chain combines TRBV7-9 with TRBJ1-1, with 9 bases that match TRBD1. Trimming at V came to 5 bases and at J to 10 bases, leaving 17 bases not matched to a gene. The CDR3 is 16 residues long. The germline V gene has CDR1 SEHNR and CDR2 FQNEAQ (reference sequence). The CDR3 DNA follows: TGTGCCAGCAGCCCAGGACAGGGGAGGCGGGTTAGTGGAGCTTTCTTT. Translated: CASSPGQGRRVSGAFF.

The chain joins TRBV6-6 to TRBJ1-4, with D possibly being TRBD1 (6 bases). The V end was cut by 0 bases, the J end by 8 bases, with 16 bases between. The CDR3 has 16 amino acids. The germline V gene encodes CDR1 MNHNY and CDR2 SVGAGI (reference sequence). CDR3: CASSYSPQGSKEKLFF. CDR3 DNA: TGTGCCAGCAGTTACTCCCCTCAGGGGTCAAAGGAAAAACTGTTTTTT.

This clonotype was seen ten or more times. This chain joins TRBV7-6 and TRBJ2-5, with D unclear. Germline V gene lookup returns CDR1 SGHVS and CDR2 FNYEAQ. CDR3 length: 14 amino acids. The germline V and J ends were trimmed by 5 bases and 3 bases, with 13 bases remaining between them. The CDR3 nucleotides are TGTGCCAGCAGCCCCTCACCGCCCGAAGAGACCCAGTACTTC. Its translation: CASSPSPPEETQYF.

This clonotype occurred a few times. As DNA, the CDR3 is TGCAGTGCTAGGGACTATTCCTACAATGAGCAGTTCTTC. Translated: CSARDYSYNEQFF. The chain recombines TRBV20-1 with TRBJ2-1, with D possibly matching TRBD2 (6 bases). The CDR3 totals 13 residues. V lost 3 bases and J lost 1, with 7 bases in between. Germline-derived CDR1 and CDR2 are DFQATT and SNEGSKA (reference sequence).

The sample holds many counts of this clonotype. This CDR3 is CASGRLLPDRGGYEQYF. CDR3 DNA: TGTGCCAGTGGTAGACTCCTCCCCGACAGGGGAGGCTACGAGCAGTACTTC. The chain links TRBV28 to TRBJ2-7, with TRBD1 matching over 8 bases. The CDR3 contains 17 residues. The J segment lost 3 bases and the V segment lost 9 bases, leaving 19 bases of the junction unmatched. Germline assignment: CDR1 MDHEN and CDR2 SYDVKM.

The rearrangement uses TRBV7-2 and TRBJ1-3, with TRBD1 identical over 9 bases. Germline V gene data show CDR1 as SGHTA and CDR2 as FQGNSA. This CDR3 region has 16 residues. V lost 1 base and J lost 4; bases outside the gene matches: 5. The CDR3 nucleotides read TGTGCCAGCAGCTTAGACCGGACAGGGGCAGGAAACACCATATATTTT. Amino acid sequence: CASSLDRTGAGNTIYF.

This clonotype came up many times. This rearrangement joins TRBV12-3 or TRBV12-4 to TRBJ2-2; TRBD2 agrees at 11 bases. CDR3 length: 17 amino acids. The V segment lost 5 bases and the J segment 1 base; nucleotides outside the gene matches: 6. CDR3 DNA sequence: TGTGCCAGCAGTCCACCTAGCGGGAGGAAGAACACCGGGGAGCTGTTTTTT. Translating gives CASSPPSGRKNTGELFF.

This clonotype was detected ten times or more. The J gene is TRBJ2-5, the V gene TRBV5-1; 9 nucleotides match TRBD2. CDR3 length: 16 amino acids. Germline V gives CDR1 SGHRS, CDR2 YFSETQ. V was clipped by 4 bases and J by 7 bases; unmatched bases: 14. The CDR3: CASSPGTSRILVTQYF. The CDR3 nucleotides are TGCGCCAGCAGCCCGGGGACTAGCCGAATCTTGGTGACCCAGTACTTC.

Of note for this clonotype: This may come from a read error, since a much larger clone is one base off. This sequence joins TRBV30 and TRBJ1-4; D may be TRBD1 (5 bases). The CDR3 totals 13 residues. Trimming removed 8 bases from V and 8 bases from J, with 18 bases in between. Germline values: CDR1 GTSNPN, CDR2 SVGIG (reference sequence). The CDR3: CAGKPGWGEKLFF. The CDR3 DNA reads as TGTGCCGGAAAACCCGGGTGGGGGGAAAAACTGTTTTTT.

The chain uses TRBV6-1 and TRBJ1-2; D call uncertain. Germline V gene lookup returns CDR1 MNHNS and CDR2 SASEGT. The CDR3 is made up of 12 amino acids. The V end lost 6 bases, the J end lost 4 bases, and 9 bases lay between the germline ends. CDR3 amino acids: CASSRTRYGYTF. The CDR3, as DNA: TGTGCCAGCAGCCGGACCCGCTATGGCTACACCTTC.

This chain connects TRBV14 to TRBJ2-7; either TRBD1 or TRBD2 may fit D (5 bases each). V was pared by 0 bases and J by 4 bases, with 7 bases between. This CDR3 is 13 amino acids long. In germline, CDR1 is SGHDN, CDR2 FVKESK. In nucleotides, the CDR3 is TGTGCCAGCAGCCAAGAGGGGGATTACGAGCAGTACTTC. Its protein product is CASSQEGDYEQYF. The full variable domain, rest sourced from reference TRBV14 and TRBJ2-7, is EAGVTQFPSHSVIEKGQTVTLRCDPISGHDNLYWYRRVMGKEIKFLLHFVKESKQDESGMPNNRFLAERTGGTYSTLKVQPAELEDSGVYFCASSQEGDYEQYFGPGTRLTVT.

This clonotype has a handful of counts. The V call is TRBV25-1, the J call TRBJ1-1; 8 bases are shared with TRBD1. The CDR3 has 12 amino acids. Per the germline V gene, CDR1 is MGHDK and CDR2 is SYGVNS. Trimming removed 4 bases from V and 7 bases from J; junction bases left unmatched: 2. DNA of the CDR3: TGTGCCAGCAGTGGGGGACAGGATGAAGCTTTCTTT. Translated: CASSGGQDEAFF.

The table lists this clonotype with a few counts. This rearrangement joins TRBV6-6 to TRBJ1-2; maybe TRBD1 (6 bases). The CDR3 consists of 14 residues. The V and J ends lost 0 bases and 7 bases respectively, with 12 bases between them. CDR1 is MNHNY, CDR2 SVGAGI, per germline (reference sequence). CDR3 in DNA: TGTGCCAGCAGTTACTCGGCGGGGGGCGTTGGCTACACCTTC. It encodes CASSYSAGGVGYTF.

This clonotype was detected many times. The V gene is TRBV7-8, the J gene TRBJ2-7; maybe TRBD2 (5 bases). The CDR3 consists of 13 residues. Trimming took 11 bases from V and 3 from J, leaving 17 bases between them. The germline CDR1 and CDR2 sequences are SGHVS and FQNEAQ. The CDR3 coding sequence is TGTGCCTCCCGGGAAGGCGGCTACTACGAGCAGTACTTC. Translated, it gives CASREGGYYEQYF.

This clonotype was counted many times. The chain uses TRBV28 and TRBJ2-7, with D possibly matching TRBD1 (6 bases). This CDR3 region has 15 residues. V was cut by 4 bases and J by 2 bases, with 15 bases left in between. Per the germline V gene, CDR1 is MDHEN and CDR2 is SYDVKM. CDR3 DNA: TGTGCCAGCAGTTCTCCCGGACAGCCGCCCTACGAGCAGTACTTC. Its protein product is CASSSPGQPPYEQYF.

This chain links TRBV20-1 with TRBJ2-3; D unclear. Germline V lookup: CDR1 DFQATT, CDR2 SNEGSKA (reference sequence). The CDR3 contains 13 residues. The CDR3 protein is CTGTWSSADTQYF. CDR3 DNA: TGCACCGGTACCTGGTCGAGCGCAGATACGCAGTATTTT.

This clonotype was seen a few times. V and J are TRBV19 and TRBJ2-5, with 11 positions matching TRBD2. CDR3 size: 16 residues. V lost 0 bases, J lost 5 bases, and 5 bases stayed unmatched. Germline CDR1 is LNHDA and CDR2 is SQIVND (reference sequence). The CDR3 DNA reads as TGTGCCAGTAGTATAGATCGCCGGACTAGCGGGGAGACCCAGTACTTC. This translates into CASSIDRRTSGETQYF.

The V call is TRBV6-1, the J call TRBJ2-1; 8 nucleotides agree with TRBD2. The CDR3 length is 13 residues. CDR1 and CDR2 (germline): MNHNS, SASEGT. Losses at the gene ends were 5 bases for V and 9 bases for J; bases not matched to a gene: 6. CDR3 residues: CASSRAGAAEQFF. The CDR3 region has the DNA TGTGCCAGCAGTCGAGCGGGAGCGGCTGAGCAGTTCTTC.

The J gene is TRBJ2-1, the V gene TRBV5-6; possible D gene TRBD2, 6 bases. The better agreement between TRBJ2-7 and the DNA end casts doubt on the J call. Germline assignment: CDR1 SGHDT and CDR2 YYEEEE. The CDR3 loop spans 17 amino acids. CDR3 DNA: TGTGCCAGCAGCTTGTCTTTTATCGGAGGGGTGAACAATGAGCAGTACTTC. Amino acid sequence: CASSLSFIGGVNNEQYF.

This chain uses TRBV27 with TRBJ2-1; TRBD1 matches at 7 bases. The CDR3 loop spans 17 amino acids. The germline CDR1 and CDR2 sequences are MNHEY and SMNVEV (reference sequence). V gave up 5 bases and J gave up 4 bases; unmatched junction bases: 14. The CDR3 nucleotides read TGTGCCAGCAGTACCCGGACAGGAGTCCCCCCTTACAATGAGCAGTTCTTC. Its translation is CASSTRTGVPPYNEQFF.

The CDR3 reads CSVGDQMYQETQYF. The DNA for the CDR3 is TGCAGCGTTGGAGATCAGATGTACCAAGAGACCCAGTACTTC. The V gene is TRBV20-1, the J gene TRBJ2-5; D uncertain. Germline V gene sequence: CDR1 DFQATT, CDR2 SNEGSKA (reference sequence). The CDR3 consists of 14 residues.

On this clonotype: A much larger clone is a single base away; this may be a read error. The chain is built from TRBV11-2 and TRBJ2-7, with unresolved D. Germline assignment: CDR1 SGHAT and CDR2 FQNNGV. The CDR3 runs 12 residues. V lost 5 bases to trimming and J lost 2 bases, with 7 bases between them. The CDR3, as DNA: TGTGCCAGCAGCCACATCACCTACGAGCAGTACTTC. It encodes CASSHITYEQYF.

This clonotype was detected only a few times. The CDR3 loop is CATLSLGEGTDTEAFF. CDR3 coding DNA: TGTGCCACCTTATCCTTGGGGGAGGGGACGGACACTGAAGCTTTCTTT. The chain uses TRBV7-9 and TRBJ1-1; D may be TRBD1 (5 bases). The CDR3 runs 16 residues. V lost 10 bases, J lost 3 bases, and 24 bases lay in between. Per germline, CDR1 SEHNR and CDR2 FQNEAQ (reference sequence).

This clonotype was counted between two and nine times. This may arise from a read error, as a much more abundant clone is one base away. This chain connects TRBV2 to TRBJ2-7; D call uncertain. Germline values: CDR1 SNHLY, CDR2 FYNNEI. The CDR3 runs to 14 residues. The CDR3, as DNA: TGTGCCAGCAGTGATCTGGGCTCGACCTACGAGCAGCACTTC. It is translated as CASSDLGSTYEQHF.

About this clonotype: This sequence may be a read error, since a much larger clone differs from it by one base. The chain joins TRBV12-3 or TRBV12-4 to TRBJ2-7, with D perhaps matching TRBD1 (5 bases). With 7 bases removed from V and 0 bases from J, the gap between germline ends came to 13 bases. The CDR3 has 14 amino acids. The CDR3 protein is CASTRGPSSYEQYF. The CDR3 nucleotides are TGTGCCAGCACAAGGGGCCCAAGCTCCTACGAGCAGTACTTC.

The rearrangement joins TRBV27 to TRBJ2-7, with 9 bases aligning to TRBD1. This CDR3 spans 14 amino acids. The germline CDR1 and CDR2 sequences are MNHEY and SMNVEV (reference sequence). V was clipped by 3 bases and J by 5 bases; unmatched bases: 5. CDR3 amino acids: CASSLGTGWNEQYF. DNA of the CDR3: TGTGCCAGCAGTTTGGGGACAGGGTGGAACGAGCAGTACTTC.

This clonotype was detected many times. This rearrangement joins TRBV7-3 to TRBJ2-3; TRBD2 matches 13 bases. Per germline, CDR1 SGHTA and CDR2 FQGTGA. Unmatched junction bases numbered 4, after V lost 4 bases and J lost 3 bases. This CDR3 is 16 amino acids long. The CDR3 reads CASSSGTSGDTDTQYF. In DNA form, the CDR3 reads TGTGCCAGCAGCTCCGGGACTAGCGGGGATACAGATACGCAGTATTTT.